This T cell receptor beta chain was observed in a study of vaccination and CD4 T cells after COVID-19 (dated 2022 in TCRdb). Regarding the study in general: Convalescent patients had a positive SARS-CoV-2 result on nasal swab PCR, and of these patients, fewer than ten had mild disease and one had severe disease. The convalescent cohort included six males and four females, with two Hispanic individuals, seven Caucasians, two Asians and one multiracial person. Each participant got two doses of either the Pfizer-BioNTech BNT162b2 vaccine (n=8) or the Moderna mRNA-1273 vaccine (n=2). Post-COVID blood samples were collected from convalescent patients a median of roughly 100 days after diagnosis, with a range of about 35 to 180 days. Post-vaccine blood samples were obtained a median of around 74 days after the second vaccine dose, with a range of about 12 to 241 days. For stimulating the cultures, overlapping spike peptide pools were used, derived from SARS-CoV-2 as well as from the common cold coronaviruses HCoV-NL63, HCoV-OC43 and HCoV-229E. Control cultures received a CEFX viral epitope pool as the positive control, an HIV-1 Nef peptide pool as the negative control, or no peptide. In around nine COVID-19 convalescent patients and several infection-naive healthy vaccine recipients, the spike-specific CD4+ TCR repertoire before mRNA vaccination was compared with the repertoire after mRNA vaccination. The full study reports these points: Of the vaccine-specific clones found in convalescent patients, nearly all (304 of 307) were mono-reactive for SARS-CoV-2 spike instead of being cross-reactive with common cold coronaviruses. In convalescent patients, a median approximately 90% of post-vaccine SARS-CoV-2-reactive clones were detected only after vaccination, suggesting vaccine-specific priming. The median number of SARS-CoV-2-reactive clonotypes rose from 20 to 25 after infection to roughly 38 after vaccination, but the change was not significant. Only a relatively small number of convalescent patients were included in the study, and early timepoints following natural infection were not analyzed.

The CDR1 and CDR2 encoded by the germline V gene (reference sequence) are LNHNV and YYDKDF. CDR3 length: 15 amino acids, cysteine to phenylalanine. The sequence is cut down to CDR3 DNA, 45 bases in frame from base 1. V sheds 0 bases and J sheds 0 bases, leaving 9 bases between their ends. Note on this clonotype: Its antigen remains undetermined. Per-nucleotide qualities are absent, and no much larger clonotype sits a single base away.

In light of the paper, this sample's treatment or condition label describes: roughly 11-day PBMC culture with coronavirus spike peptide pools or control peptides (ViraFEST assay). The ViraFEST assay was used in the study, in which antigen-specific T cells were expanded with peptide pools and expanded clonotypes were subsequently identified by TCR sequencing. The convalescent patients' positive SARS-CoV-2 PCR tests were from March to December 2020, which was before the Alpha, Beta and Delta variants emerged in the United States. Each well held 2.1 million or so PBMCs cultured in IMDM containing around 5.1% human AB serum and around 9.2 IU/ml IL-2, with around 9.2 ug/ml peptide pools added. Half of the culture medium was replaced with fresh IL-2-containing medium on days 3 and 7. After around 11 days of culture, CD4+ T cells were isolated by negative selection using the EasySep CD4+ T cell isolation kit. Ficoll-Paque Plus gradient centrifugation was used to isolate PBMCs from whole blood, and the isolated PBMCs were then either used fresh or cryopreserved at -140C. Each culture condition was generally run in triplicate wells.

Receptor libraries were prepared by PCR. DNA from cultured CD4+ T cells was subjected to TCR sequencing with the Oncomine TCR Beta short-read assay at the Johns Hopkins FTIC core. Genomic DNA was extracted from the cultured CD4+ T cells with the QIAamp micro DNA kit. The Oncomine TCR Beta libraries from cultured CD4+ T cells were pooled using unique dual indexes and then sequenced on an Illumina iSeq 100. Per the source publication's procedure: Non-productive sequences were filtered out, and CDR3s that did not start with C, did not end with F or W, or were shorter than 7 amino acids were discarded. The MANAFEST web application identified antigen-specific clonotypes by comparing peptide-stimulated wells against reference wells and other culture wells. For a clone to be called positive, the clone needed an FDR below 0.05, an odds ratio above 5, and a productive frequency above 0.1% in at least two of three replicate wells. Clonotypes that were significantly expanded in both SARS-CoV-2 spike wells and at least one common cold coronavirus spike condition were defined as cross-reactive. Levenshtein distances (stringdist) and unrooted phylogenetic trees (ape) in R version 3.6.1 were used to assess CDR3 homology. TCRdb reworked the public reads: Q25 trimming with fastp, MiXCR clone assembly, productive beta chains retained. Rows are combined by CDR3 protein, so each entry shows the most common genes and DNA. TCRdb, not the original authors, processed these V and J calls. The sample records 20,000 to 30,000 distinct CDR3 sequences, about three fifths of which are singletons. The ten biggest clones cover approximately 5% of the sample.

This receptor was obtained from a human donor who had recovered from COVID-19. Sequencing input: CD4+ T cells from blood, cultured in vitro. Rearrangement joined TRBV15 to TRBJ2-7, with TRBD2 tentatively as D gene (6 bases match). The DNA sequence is TGTGCCACCAGCAGAGATGGGGGGAGCTCCTACGAGCAGTACTTC. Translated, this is CATSRDGGSSYEQYF.